This T cell receptor beta chain was identified during a study of blood T cell repertoires in COVID-19 (dated by TCRdb to the early 2020s). About the full investigation: Samples from collaborators originated in the United States, Italy and Spain and spanned both the acute and convalescent phases of COVID-19. Where available, HLA class I and class II types were taken from metadata supplied by the sample provider and were not determined by assay-based typing. The repertoires were released in a freely available public database meant as a resource for research on the immune response to SARS-CoV-2. A de-identified subject ID, COVID-19 status, age in years and sex were almost always included in the sample metadata. Samples came from the ongoing ImmuneRACE study (first 160 participants) plus 1,254 subjects from 6 global collaborators. Subjects who had been exposed to COVID-19, were actively infected with it, or had recovered from it provided the deeply sampled blood TCRbeta repertoires that made up the dataset. The material from the prospective study consisted of cDNA or gDNA derived from T cells, B-cell-depleted T cells, or PBMCs.

Details on this clone: Its antigen specificity is not known. Base qualities were left out, and no much larger clone turns up one base away.

The research as a whole found: How much clinical and demographic metadata was included differed by source and by participant, and the metadata was provided uncurated.

TCRbeta CDR3 regions were amplified from genomic DNA using the immunoSEQ Assay, a bias-controlled multiplex PCR. From the authors' description of their analysis: The number of nucleated cells in each sample was estimated from the amplification of reference gene primers within the assay. To quantify the absolute abundance of each unique TCRbeta CDR3 rearrangement, sequence reads were collapsed and filtered. Productive Simpson clonality was computed per sample as the square root of Simpson's diversity index over productive rearrangements. Entries here come from immuneACCESS through TCRdb and include only in-frame sequences with V and J called. Some clones fail to appear in such tables; in the studies checked, an unresolved V gene covers under half of the shortfall, and the cause of the remainder is unknown. V, J and clone size derive from that table, while D and trimming were established from the DNA sequence. The sample has about 73,000 clones on record, 90% of them singletons. The ten largest clones represent around 5% of the sample.

CDR1 and CDR2 are drawn from the germline V gene: SQVTM, ANQGSEA. Germline trimming amounts to 4 bases on V and 5 bases on J, with 5 as the count of junction bases outside the gene matches. The CDR3 runs 14 amino acids, cysteine and phenylalanine included. The DNA shown is the 42-base CDR3, in frame from base 1. The collaborating institutions used their own protocols to collect whole blood in K2EDTA tubes. For TCRbeta analysis, collaborators shipped samples as frozen whole blood, isolated PBMCs, or DNA extracted from either of those sample types. This receptor was taken from a woman younger than 30 with acute or convalescent COVID-19. The sequence is built from TRBV29-1 and TRBJ2-5, with 12 central nucleotides matching TRBD2. The source material was peripheral blood. The DNA reads TGCAGCGTTGCGTCTAGCGGGGGGGCGGAGACCCAGTACTTC. It specifies CSVASSGGAETQYF.